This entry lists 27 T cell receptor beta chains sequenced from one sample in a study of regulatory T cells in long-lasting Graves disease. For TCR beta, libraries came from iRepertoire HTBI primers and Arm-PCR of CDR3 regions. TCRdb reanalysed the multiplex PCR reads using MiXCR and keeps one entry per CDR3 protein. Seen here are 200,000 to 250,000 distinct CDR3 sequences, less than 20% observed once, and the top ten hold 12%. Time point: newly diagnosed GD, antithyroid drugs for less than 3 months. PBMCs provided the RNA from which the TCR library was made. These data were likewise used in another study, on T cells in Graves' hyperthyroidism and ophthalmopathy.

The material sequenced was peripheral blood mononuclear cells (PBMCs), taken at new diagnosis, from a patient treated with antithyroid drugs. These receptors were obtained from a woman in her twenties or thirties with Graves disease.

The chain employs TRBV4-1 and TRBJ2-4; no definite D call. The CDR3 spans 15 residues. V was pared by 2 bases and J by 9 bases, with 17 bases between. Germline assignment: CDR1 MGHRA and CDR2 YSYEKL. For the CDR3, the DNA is TGCGCCAGCAGCCAACGCGCCGGCGGAGTAGTCATTCAGTACTTC. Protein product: CASSQRAGGVVIQYF.

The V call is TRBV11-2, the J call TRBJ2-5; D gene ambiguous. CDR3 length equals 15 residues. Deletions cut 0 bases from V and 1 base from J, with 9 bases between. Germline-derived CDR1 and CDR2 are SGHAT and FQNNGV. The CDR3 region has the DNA TGTGCCAGCAGCTTAGATAGGCTAGTCCAAGAGACCCAGTACTTC. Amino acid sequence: CASSLDRLVQETQYF.

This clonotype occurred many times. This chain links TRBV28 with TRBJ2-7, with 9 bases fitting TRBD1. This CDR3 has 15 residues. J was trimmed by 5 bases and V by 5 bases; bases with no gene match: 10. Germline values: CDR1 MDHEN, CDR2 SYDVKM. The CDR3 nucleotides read TGTGCCAGCAGTACGCCCGGGACAGGGTACCACGAGCAGTACTTC. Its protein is CASSTPGTGYHEQYF.

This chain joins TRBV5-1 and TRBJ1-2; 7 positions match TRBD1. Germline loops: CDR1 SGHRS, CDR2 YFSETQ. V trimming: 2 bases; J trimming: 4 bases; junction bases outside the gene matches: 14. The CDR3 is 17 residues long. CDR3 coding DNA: TGCGCCAGCAGCTTCGACGGACAGGCAAAAGGACTCTATGGCTACACCTTC. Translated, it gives CASSFDGQAKGLYGYTF. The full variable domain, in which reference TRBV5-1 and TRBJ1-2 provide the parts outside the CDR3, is KAGVTQTPRYLIKTRGQQVTLSCSPISGHRSVSWYQQTPGQGLQFLFEYFSETQRNKGNFPGRFSGRQFSNSRSEMNVSTLELGDSALYLCASSFDGQAKGLYGYTFGSGTRLTVV.

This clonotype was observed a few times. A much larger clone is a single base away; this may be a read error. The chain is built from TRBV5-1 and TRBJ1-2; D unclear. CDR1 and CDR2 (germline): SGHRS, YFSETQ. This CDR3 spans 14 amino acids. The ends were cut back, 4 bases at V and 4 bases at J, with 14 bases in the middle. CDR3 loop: CASSPSGVAYGYTF. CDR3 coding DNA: TGCGCCAGCAGCCCTAGCGGGGTGGCCTATGGCTACACCTTC.

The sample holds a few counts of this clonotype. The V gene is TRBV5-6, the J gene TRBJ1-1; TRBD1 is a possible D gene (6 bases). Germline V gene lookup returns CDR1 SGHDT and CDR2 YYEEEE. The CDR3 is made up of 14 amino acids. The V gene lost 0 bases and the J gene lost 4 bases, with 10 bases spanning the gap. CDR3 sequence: CASSLDRVGTEAFF. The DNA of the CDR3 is TGTGCCAGCAGCTTGGACAGGGTGGGCACTGAAGCTTTCTTT.

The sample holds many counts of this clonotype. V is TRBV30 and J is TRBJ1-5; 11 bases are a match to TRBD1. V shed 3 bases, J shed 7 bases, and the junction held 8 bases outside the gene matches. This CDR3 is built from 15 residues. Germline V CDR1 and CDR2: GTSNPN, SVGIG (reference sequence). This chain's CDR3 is CAWRPDRGLKQPQHF. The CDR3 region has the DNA TGTGCCTGGAGGCCGGACAGGGGGCTCAAACAGCCCCAGCATTTT. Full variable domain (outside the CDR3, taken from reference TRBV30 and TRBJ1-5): SQTIHQWPATLVQPVGSPLSLECTVEGTSNPNLYWYRQAAGRGLQLLFYSVGIGQISSEVPQNLSASRPQDRQFILSSKKLLLSDSGFYLCAWRPDRGLKQPQHFGDGTRLSIL.

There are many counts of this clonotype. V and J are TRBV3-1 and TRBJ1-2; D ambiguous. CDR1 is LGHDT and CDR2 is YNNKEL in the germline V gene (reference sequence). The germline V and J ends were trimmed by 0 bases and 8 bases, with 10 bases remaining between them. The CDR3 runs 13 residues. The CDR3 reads CASSQEWSGGYTF. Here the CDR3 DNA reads TGTGCCAGCAGCCAAGAGTGGAGTGGAGGCTACACCTTC.

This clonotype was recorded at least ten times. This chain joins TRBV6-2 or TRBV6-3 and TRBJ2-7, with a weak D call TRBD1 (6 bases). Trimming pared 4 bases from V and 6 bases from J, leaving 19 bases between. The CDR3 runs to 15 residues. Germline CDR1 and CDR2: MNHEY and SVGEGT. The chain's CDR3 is CASSSTTGLASEQYF. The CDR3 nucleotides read TGTGCCAGCAGTTCCACGACAGGCCTAGCTAGCGAGCAGTACTTC.

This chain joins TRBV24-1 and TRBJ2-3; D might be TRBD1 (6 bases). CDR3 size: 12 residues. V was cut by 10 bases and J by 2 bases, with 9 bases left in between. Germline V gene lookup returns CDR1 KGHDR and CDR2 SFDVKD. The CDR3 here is CATQGSTDTQYF. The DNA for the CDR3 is TGTGCCACTCAGGGGTCCACAGATACGCAGTATTTT.

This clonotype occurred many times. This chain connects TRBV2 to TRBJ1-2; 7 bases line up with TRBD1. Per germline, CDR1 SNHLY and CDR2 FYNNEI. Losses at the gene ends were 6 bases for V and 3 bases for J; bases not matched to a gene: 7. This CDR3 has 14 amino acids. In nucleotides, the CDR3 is TGTGCCAGCAGGAGTCTCGACAGGGACTATGGCTACACCTTC. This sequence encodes CASRSLDRDYGYTF.

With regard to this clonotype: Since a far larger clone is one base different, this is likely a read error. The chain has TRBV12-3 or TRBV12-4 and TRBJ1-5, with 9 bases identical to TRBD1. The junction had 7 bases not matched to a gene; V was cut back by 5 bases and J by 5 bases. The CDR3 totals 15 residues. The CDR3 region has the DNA TGTGCCAGCAGTCCGGGACAGGGCGAAGATCAGCCCCAGCATTTT. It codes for CASSPGQGEDQPQHF.

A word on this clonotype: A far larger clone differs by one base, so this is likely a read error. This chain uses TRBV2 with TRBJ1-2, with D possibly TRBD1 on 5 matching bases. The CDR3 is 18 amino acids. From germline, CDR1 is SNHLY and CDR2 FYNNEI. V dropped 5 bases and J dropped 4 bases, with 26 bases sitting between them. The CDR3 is CASSLNRTSLRTIYGYTF. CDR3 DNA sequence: TGTGCCAGCAGTTTGAACAGGACTTCGCTCCGGACCATCTATGGCTACACCTTC.

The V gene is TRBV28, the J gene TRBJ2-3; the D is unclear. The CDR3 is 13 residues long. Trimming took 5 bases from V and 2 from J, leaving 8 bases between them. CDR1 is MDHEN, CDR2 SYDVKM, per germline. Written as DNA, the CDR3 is TGTGCCAGCAGTCCTCCCAACACAGATACGCAGTATTTT. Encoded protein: CASSPPNTDTQYF.

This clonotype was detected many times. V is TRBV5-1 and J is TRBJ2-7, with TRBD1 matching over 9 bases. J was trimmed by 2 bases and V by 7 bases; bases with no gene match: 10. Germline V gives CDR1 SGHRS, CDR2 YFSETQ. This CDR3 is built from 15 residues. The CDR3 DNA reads TGCGCCAGCGGGGGGACAGGGCGAAAACCCTACGAGCAGTACTTC. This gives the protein CASGGTGRKPYEQYF.

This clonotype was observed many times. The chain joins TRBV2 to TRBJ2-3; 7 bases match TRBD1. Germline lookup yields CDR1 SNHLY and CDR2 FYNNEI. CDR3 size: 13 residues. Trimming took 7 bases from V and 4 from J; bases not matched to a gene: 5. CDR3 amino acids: CASKGDSADTQYF. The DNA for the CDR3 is TGTGCCAGCAAGGGGGACAGCGCAGATACGCAGTATTTT.

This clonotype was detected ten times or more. Here the CDR3 reads CASSSGGGSPRNEQFF. The CDR3 bases are TGTGCCAGCAGCTCCGGAGGTGGCAGCCCGAGGAATGAGCAGTTCTTC. V usage is TRBV7-3 and J usage is TRBJ2-1, with a possible D match to TRBD2 (5 bases). The CDR3 runs to 16 residues. The V gene's germline CDR1 is SGHTA and CDR2 FQGTGA. Trimming removed 4 bases from V and 7 bases from J, with 20 bases in between.

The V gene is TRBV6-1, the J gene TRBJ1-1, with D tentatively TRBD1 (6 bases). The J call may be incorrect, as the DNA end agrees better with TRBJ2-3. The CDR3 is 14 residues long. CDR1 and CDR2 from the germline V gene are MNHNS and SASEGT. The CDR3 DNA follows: TGTGCCAGCAGCGGCAATAGGGGGAGAGATACGCAGTATTTT. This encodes CASSGNRGRDTQYF.

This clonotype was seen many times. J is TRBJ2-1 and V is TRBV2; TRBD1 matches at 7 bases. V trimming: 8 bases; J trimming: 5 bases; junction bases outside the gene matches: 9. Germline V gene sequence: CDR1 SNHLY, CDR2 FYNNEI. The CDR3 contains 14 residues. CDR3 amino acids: CASGRLTGNNEQFF. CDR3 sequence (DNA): TGTGCCAGCGGACGATTGACAGGGAACAATGAGCAGTTCTTC.

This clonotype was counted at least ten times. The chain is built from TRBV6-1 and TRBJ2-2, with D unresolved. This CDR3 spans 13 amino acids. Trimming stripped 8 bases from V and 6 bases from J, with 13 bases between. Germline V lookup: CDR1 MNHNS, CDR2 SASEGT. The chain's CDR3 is CASVLGSPGELFF. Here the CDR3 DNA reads TGTGCCAGCGTTCTTGGCAGTCCCGGGGAGCTGTTTTTT.

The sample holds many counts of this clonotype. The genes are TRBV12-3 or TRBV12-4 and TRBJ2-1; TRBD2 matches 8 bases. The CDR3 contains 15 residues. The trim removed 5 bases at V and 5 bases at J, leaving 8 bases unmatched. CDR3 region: CASSPRTSKHNEQFF. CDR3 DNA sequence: TGTGCCAGCAGTCCCCGGACTAGCAAACACAATGAGCAGTTCTTC.

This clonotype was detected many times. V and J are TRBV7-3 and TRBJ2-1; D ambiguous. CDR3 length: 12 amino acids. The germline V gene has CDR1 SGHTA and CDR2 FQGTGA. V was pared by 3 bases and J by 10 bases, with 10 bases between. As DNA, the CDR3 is TGTGCCAGCAGCTTTTCAGGTGAAGAGCAGTTCTTC. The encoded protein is CASSFSGEEQFF. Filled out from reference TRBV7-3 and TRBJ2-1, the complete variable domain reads GAGVSQTPSNKVTEKGKYVELRCDPISGHTALYWYRQSLGQGPEFLIYFQGTGAADDSGLPNDRFFAVRPEGSVSTLKIQRTERGDSAVYLCASSFSGEEQFFGPGTRLTVL.

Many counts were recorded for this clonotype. The CDR3 here is CASWVQGGQPQHF. DNA for the CDR3: TGTGCCAGCTGGGTCCAGGGGGGTCAGCCCCAGCATTTT. The J gene is TRBJ1-5, the V gene TRBV28; 7 positions match TRBD1. The V gene end was trimmed by 8 bases and the J gene end by 6 bases; junction bases not matched to a gene: 7. CDR1 and CDR2 (germline): MDHEN, SYDVKM. This CDR3 spans 13 amino acids.

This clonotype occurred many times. The CDR3 DNA is TGTGCCATCAGTGTGGCAAGAAACTATGGCTACACCTTC. It codes for CAISVARNYGYTF. This chain uses TRBV10-3 with TRBJ1-2; D ambiguous. Trimming shortened V by 4 bases and J by 2 bases, and 8 bases separated the two germline ends. Looked up from germline, CDR1 is ENHRY and CDR2 is SYGVKD. The CDR3 has 13 residues.

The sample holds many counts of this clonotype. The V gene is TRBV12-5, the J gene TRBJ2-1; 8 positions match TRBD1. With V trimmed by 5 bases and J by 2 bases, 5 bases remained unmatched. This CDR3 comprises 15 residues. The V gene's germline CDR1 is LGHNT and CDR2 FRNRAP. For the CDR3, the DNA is TGTGCTAGTGGTGGGCCGGGACAGGCCTACAATGAGCAGTTCTTC. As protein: CASGGPGQAYNEQFF.

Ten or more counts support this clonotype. The CDR3 protein is CASSFQGQGYPRQPQHF. As DNA, the CDR3 is TGTGCCAGTAGTTTCCAGGGCCAGGGGTACCCCAGACAGCCCCAGCATTTT. This sequence joins TRBV19 and TRBJ1-5, with TRBD1 as a possible D gene (6 bases). Germline loops: CDR1 LNHDA, CDR2 SQIVND (reference sequence). This CDR3 spans 17 amino acids. V lost 5 bases and J lost 7, with 24 bases in between.

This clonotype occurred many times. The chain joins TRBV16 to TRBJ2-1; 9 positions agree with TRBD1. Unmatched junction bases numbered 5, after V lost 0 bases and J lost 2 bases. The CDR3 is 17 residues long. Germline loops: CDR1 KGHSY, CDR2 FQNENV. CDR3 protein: CASSQSRGTGTYNEQFF. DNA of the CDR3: TGTGCCAGCAGCCAATCGAGGGGGACAGGGACCTACAATGAGCAGTTCTTC.